Listed here are 2 T cell receptor beta chains from one sample, sequenced in a study of cytomegalovirus exposure and HLA in healthy donors. The method was immunoSEQ multiplex PCR; TCRdb's version includes in-frame clones alone and lacks a portion of them. The sample shows 65,000 to 85,000 clones, 90% to 95% of them seen only once. Sequenced sample: PBMCs. Receptors were obtained from a woman aged 18-30 years in good health and CMV-seronegative.

The rearrangement joins TRBV6-5 to TRBJ1-1, with 10 bases lining up with TRBD1. CDR3 size: 14 residues. The germline V gene encodes CDR1 MNHEY and CDR2 SVGAGI. The J segment lost 5 bases and the V segment lost 2 bases, leaving 2 bases of the junction unmatched. CDR3 DNA sequence: TGTGCCAGCAGTTACGACAGGGGGCGGACTGAAGCTTTCTTT. Translating gives CASSYDRGRTEAFF.

The V call is TRBV25-1, the J call TRBJ2-7, with D perhaps matching TRBD1 (6 bases). V lost 1 base and J 10 bases, leaving 8 bases between the germline ends. Germline CDR1 is MGHDK and CDR2 is SYGVNS. The CDR3 sequence is 11 residues long. CDR3 loop: CASSEFGTQYF. The CDR3 DNA reads as TGTGCCAGCAGTGAATTTGGGACACAGTACTTC.